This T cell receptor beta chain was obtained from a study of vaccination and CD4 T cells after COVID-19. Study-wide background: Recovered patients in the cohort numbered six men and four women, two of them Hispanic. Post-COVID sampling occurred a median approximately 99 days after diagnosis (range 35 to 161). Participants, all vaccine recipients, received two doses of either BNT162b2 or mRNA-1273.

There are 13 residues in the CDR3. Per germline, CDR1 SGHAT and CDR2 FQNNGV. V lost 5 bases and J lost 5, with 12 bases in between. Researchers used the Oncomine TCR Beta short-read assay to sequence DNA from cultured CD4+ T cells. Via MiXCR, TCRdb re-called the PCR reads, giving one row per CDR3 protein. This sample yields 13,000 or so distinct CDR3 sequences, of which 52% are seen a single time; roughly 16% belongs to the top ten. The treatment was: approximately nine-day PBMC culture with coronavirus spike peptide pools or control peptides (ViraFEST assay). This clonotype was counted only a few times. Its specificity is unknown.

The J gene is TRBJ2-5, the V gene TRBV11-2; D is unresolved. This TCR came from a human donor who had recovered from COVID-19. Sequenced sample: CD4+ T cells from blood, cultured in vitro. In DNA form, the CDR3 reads TGTGCCAGCAGCCCCTATCAGGCGGAGACCCAGTACTTC. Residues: CASSPYQAETQYF.